Here is one T cell receptor (beta chain) with its context. The antigen is not known. Trimming took 2 bases from V and 3 from J, leaving 5 bases between them. The germline V gene encodes CDR1 GTSNPN and CDR2 SVGIG (reference sequence). This CDR3 has 12 residues. These data are taken from a study of lymphopenia after photon versus proton radiotherapy. TCRdb keeps only in-frame clones here, not all; method: immunoSEQ multiplex PCR. The sample lists more than 45,000 clones, roughly 90% occurring once. Study-wide results and caveats: Proton therapy kept repertoires fairly stable, unlike photons, which gained effector/memory cells. Better survival with proton therapy was suggested as possible, not demonstrated.

The rearrangement links TRBV30 to TRBJ1-5; D remains unclear. The source material was peripheral blood, sampled from a patient treated with photon-based radiotherapy. The TCR originated in a woman aged 35 to 49 with cholangiocarcinoma. The CDR3 loop is CAWSTANQPQHF. CDR3 nucleotides: TGTGCCTGGAGTACAGCCAATCAGCCCCAGCATTTT.